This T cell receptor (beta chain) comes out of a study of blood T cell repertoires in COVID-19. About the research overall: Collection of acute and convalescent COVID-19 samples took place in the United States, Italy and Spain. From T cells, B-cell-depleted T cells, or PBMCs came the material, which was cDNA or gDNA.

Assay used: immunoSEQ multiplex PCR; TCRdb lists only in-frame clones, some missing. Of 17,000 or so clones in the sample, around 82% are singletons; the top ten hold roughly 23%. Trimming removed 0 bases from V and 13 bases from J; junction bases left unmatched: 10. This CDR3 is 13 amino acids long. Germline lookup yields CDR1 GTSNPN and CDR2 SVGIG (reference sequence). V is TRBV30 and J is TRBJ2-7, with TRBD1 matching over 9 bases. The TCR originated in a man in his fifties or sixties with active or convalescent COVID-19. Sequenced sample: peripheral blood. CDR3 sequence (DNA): TGTGCCTGGAGTGTACCGGGACAGGGAGTAAATTACTTC. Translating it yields CAWSVPGQGVNYF. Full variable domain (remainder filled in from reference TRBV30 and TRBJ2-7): SQTIHQWPATLVQPVGSPLSLECTVEGTSNPNLYWYRQAAGRGLQLLFYSVGIGQISSEVPQNLSASRPQDRQFILSSKKLLLSDSGFYLCAWSVPGQGVNYFGPGTRLTVT.